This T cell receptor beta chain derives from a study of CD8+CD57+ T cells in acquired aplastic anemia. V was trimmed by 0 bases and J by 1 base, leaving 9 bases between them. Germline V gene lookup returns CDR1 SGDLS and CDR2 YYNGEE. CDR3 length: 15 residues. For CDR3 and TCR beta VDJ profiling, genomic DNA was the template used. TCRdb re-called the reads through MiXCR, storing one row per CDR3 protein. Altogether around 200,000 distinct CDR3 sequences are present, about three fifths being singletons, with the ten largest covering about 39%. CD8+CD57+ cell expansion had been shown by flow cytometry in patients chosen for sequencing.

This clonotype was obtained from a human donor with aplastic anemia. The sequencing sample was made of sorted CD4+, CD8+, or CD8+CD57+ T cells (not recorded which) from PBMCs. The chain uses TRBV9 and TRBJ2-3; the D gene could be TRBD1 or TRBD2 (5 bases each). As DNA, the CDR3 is TGTGCCAGCAGCGTAGAGGGACGCCGCACAGATACGCAGTATTTT. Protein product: CASSVEGRRTDTQYF.